Shown below are 7 T cell receptor beta chains from a single sample sequenced in a study of high-grade serous ovarian cancer treatment subgroups. Tumor samples were taken before definitive surgery or chemotherapy. Profiling relied on immunoSEQ multiplex PCR, and the TCRdb table lists in-frame clones only, not all of them. The table records over 6,000 clones, over 60% of them present only once. Sequenced material: tumor tissue. These receptors all come from a human donor with high-grade serous ovarian cancer.

V is TRBV7-6 and J is TRBJ2-7, with D perhaps TRBD1 or TRBD2 (5 bases each). V was shortened by 5 bases and J by 0 bases, with 23 bases between the two germline ends. Per the germline V gene, CDR1 is SGHVS and CDR2 is FNYEAQ. The CDR3 loop spans 18 amino acids. CDR3 nucleotide sequence: TGTGCCAGCAGCCCGCGGCATCGACGGGGCCTAGACTCCTACGAGCAGTACTTC. This encodes CASSPRHRRGLDSYEQYF.

The chain couples TRBV9 to TRBJ2-5; 9 positions agree with TRBD1. Germline CDR1 is SGDLS and CDR2 is YYNGEE. The CDR3 contains 15 residues. The V gene end was trimmed by 3 bases and the J gene end by 4 bases; junction bases not matched to a gene: 7. For the CDR3, the DNA is TGTGCCAGCAGCGAGGCCACAGGGGGCCGAGAGACCCAGTACTTC. Translating gives CASSEATGGRETQYF. Full variable domain (remainder filled in from reference TRBV9 and TRBJ2-5): DSGVTQTPKHLITATGQRVTLRCSPRSGDLSVYWYQQSLDQGLQFLIQYYNGEERAKGNILERFSAQQFPDLHSELNLSSLELGDSALYFCASSEATGGRETQYFGPGTRLLVL.

The J gene is TRBJ2-2, the V gene TRBV5-1, with D unresolved. The V end lost 0 bases, the J end lost 4 bases, and 4 bases lay between the germline ends. The CDR3 sequence is 13 residues long. Germline V lookup: CDR1 SGHRS, CDR2 YFSETQ. DNA of the CDR3: TGCGCCAGCAGCTTGGGAGCCACCGGGGAGCTGTTTTTT. Protein sequence: CASSLGATGELFF.

This clone was seen more than once but under ten times. This chain uses TRBV6-5 with TRBJ1-1; D is possibly TRBD1 (5 bases). The germline V gene has CDR1 MNHEY and CDR2 SVGAGI. The CDR3 sequence is 11 residues long. V was pared by 5 bases and J by 10 bases, with 11 bases between. The CDR3 region has the DNA TGTGCCAGCAGTCACCTGGGACTAGCTTTCTTT. It translates to CASSHLGLAFF.

The chain uses TRBV5-8 and TRBJ1-6, with TRBD1 identical over 8 bases. Trimming removed 4 bases from V and 7 bases from J; junction bases left unmatched: 4. This CDR3 is built from 14 residues. Germline CDR1 and CDR2: SGHTS and YDEGEE. The CDR3 spells CASSLRGQNSPLHF. As DNA, the CDR3 is TGTGCCAGCAGCCTCAGGGGGCAGAATTCACCCCTCCACTTT.

This clone was recorded a few times. The rearrangement joins TRBV30 to TRBJ1-5; a possible D gene is TRBD1 (5 bases). Deletions cut 2 bases from V and 3 bases from J, with 8 bases between. Germline-derived CDR1 and CDR2 are GTSNPN and SVGIG (reference sequence). This CDR3 comprises 13 residues. CDR3 bases: TGTGCCTGGAGTCCAGGGTACAATCAGCCCCAGCATTTT. The encoded protein is CAWSPGYNQPQHF.

This chain uses TRBV7-9 with TRBJ2-7; weak D call: TRBD2 (7 bases). This CDR3 region has 14 residues. Per germline, CDR1 SEHNR and CDR2 FQNEAQ (reference sequence). Trimming stripped 5 bases from V and 4 bases from J, with 15 bases between. CDR3 sequence reads: CASSLGGGLYEQYF. The DNA for the CDR3 is TGTGCCAGCAGCCTGGGGGGGGGCCTTTACGAGCAGTACTTC.